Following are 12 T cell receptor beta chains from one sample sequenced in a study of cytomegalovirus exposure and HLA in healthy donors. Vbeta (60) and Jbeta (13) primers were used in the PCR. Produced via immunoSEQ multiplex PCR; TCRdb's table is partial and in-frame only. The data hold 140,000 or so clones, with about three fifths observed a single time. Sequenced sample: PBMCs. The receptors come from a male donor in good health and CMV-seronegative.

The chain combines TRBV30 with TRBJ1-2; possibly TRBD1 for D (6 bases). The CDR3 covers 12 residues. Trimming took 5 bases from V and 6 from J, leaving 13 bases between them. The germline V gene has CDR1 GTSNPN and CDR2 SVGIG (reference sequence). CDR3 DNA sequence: TGTGCCTGGGGGACCCAGGGGAATGGCTACACCTTC. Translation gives CAWGTQGNGYTF. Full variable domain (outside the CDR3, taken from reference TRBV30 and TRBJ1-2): SQTIHQWPATLVQPVGSPLSLECTVEGTSNPNLYWYRQAAGRGLQLLFYSVGIGQISSEVPQNLSASRPQDRQFILSSKKLLLSDSGFYLCAWGTQGNGYTFGSGTRLTVV.

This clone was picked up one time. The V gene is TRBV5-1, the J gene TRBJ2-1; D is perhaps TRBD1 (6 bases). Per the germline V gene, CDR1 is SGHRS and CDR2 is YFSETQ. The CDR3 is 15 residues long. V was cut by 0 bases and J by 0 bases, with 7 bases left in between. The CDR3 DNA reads TGCGCCAGCAGCTTGGAAGGGGGCTCCTACAATGAGCAGTTCTTC. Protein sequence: CASSLEGGSYNEQFF.

The CDR3 here is CASSLGTSLGETQYF. The CDR3, as DNA: TGTGCCAGCAGCTTAGGGACTAGCTTGGGGGAGACCCAGTACTTC. The V call is TRBV7-3, the J call TRBJ2-5; TRBD2 matches 9 bases. The CDR3 is 15 amino acids. Germline V gives CDR1 SGHTA, CDR2 FQGTGA. The V gene end was trimmed by 2 bases and the J gene end by 5 bases; junction bases not matched to a gene: 6. The variable domain in full, completed from reference TRBV7-3 and TRBJ2-5, reads GAGVSQTPSNKVTEKGKYVELRCDPISGHTALYWYRQSLGQGPEFLIYFQGTGAADDSGLPNDRFFAVRPEGSVSTLKIQRTERGDSAVYLCASSLGTSLGETQYFGPGTRLLVL.

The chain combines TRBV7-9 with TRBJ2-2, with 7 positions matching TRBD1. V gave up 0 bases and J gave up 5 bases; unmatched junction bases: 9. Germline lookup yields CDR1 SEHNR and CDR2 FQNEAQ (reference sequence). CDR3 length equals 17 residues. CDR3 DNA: TGTGCCAGCAGCTTAGCGCTGCACGGGACAGAGACCGGGGAGCTGTTTTTT. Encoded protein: CASSLALHGTETGELFF. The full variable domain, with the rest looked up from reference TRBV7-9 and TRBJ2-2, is DTGVSQNPRHKITKRGQNVTFRCDPISEHNRLYWYRQTLGQGPEFLTYFQNEAQLEKSRLLSDRFSAERPKGSFSTLEIQRTEQGDSAMYLCASSLALHGTETGELFFGEGSRLTVL.

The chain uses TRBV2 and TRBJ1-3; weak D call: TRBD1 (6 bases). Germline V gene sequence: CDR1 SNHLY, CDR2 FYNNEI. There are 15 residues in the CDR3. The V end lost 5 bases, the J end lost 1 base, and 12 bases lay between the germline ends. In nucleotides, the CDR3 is TGTGCCAGCAGTACAGGGTTGGGGTCTGGAAACACCATATATTTT. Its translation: CASSTGLGSGNTIYF.

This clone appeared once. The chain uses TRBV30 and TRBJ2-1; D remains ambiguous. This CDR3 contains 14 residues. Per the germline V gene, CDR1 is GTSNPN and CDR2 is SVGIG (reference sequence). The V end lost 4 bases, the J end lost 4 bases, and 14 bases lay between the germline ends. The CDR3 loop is CAWTKAPGYNEQFF. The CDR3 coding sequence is TGTGCCTGGACTAAAGCGCCCGGATACAATGAGCAGTTCTTC.

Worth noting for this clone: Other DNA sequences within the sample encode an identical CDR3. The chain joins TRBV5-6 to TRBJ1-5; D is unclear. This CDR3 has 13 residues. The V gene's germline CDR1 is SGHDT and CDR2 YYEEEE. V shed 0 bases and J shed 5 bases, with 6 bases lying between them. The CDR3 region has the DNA TGTGCCAGCAGCTTGGGAGTCCATCAGCCCCAGCATTTT. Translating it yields CASSLGVHQPQHF.

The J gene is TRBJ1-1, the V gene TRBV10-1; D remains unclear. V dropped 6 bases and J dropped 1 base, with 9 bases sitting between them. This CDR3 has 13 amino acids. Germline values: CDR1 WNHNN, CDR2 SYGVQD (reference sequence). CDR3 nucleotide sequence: TGCGCCAGCAGCTCAGACAAGAACACTGAAGCTTTCTTT. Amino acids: CASSSDKNTEAFF.

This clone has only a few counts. Written as DNA, the CDR3 is TGTGCCAGCAGTGGGGGACAGGGGGGTTGGGCTAACTATGGCTACACCTTC. It is translated as CASSGGQGGWANYGYTF. The chain employs TRBV25-1 and TRBJ1-2; the match to TRBD1 covers 11 bases. Trimming at V came to 4 bases and at J to 0 bases, leaving 7 bases not matched to a gene. Germline V lookup: CDR1 MGHDK, CDR2 SYGVNS. CDR3 length: 17 amino acids.

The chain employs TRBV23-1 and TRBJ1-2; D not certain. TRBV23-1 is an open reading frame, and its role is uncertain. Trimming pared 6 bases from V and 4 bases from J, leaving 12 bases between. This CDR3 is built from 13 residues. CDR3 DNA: TGCGCCAGCAGCCTCCGTGGCACCTATGGCTACACCTTC. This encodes CASSLRGTYGYTF.

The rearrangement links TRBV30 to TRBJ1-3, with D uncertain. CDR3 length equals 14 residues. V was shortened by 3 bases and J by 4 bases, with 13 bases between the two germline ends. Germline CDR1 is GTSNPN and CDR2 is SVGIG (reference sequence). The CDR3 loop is CAWSKRRAGNTIYF. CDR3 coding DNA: TGTGCCTGGAGCAAAAGGAGGGCCGGAAACACCATATATTTT.

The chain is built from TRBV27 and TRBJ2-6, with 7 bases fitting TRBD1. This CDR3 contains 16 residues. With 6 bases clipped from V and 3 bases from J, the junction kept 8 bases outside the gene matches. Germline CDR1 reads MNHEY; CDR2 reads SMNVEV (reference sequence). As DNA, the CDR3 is TGTGCCAGCAGCTTTACACAGGGGAATGGGGCCAACGTCCTGACTTTC. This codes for CASSFTQGNGANVLTF. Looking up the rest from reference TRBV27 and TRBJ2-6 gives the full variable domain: EAQVTQNPRYLITVTGKKLTVTCSQNMNHEYMSWYRQDPGLGLRQIYYSMNVEVTDKGDVPEGYKVSRKEKRNFPLILESPSPNQTSLYFCASSFTQGNGANVLTFGAGSRLTVL.